The clone carrying this TCR beta chain was observed a handful of times. Its antigen is not known. The sample is drawn from a study of T cell repertoires in cytomegalovirus infection. Study at large: The authors relied on CMV epitopes, both recently identified HLA-C-restricted and well-studied HLA-B-restricted.

TCRdb itself ran the reads through MiXCR, one entry per CDR3 protein. The sample consists of about 360,000 distinct CDR3 sequences, about 35% of them appearing once. General observations from the study: HLA-C-restricted CMV-specific TCR beta clonotypes prevailed in the ex vivo response.

J was trimmed by 2 bases and V by 7 bases; bases with no gene match: 8. Germline V lookup: CDR1 SGHTA, CDR2 FQGNSA. This CDR3 has 16 residues. The chain recombines TRBV7-2 with TRBJ1-5; 10 bases line up with TRBD1. The sample here was cultured PBMCs, taken from culture after CMV antigen stimulation. This TCR derives from a human donor in good health (CMV status not recorded). Some clones in this sample may be carry-over from other donors' samples. As DNA, the CDR3 is TGTGCCAGCACCACAGACAGGGGGCTGCGCAATCAGCCCCAGCATTTT. Its translation is CASTTDRGLRNQPQHF. The full variable domain, in which reference TRBV7-2 and TRBJ1-5 provide the parts outside the CDR3, is GAGVSQSPSNKVTEKGKDVELRCDPISGHTALYWYRQSLGQGLEFLIYFQGNSAPDKSGLPSDRFSAERTGGSVSTLTIQRTQQEDSAVYLCASTTDRGLRNQPQHFGDGTRLSIL.